These 29 T cell receptor beta chains were all obtained from the same sample, sequenced in a study of type 1 regulatory T cells. TCRdb re-called the reads with MiXCR, one entry per CDR3 protein. The sample lists around 88,000 distinct CDR3 sequences, roughly 31% occurring once. The material sequenced was CD4+ T cells, either the whole sample or a sorted fraction (not recorded which). These TCRs come from a human donor in good health.

The rearrangement joins TRBV7-2 to TRBJ2-3; TRBD2 agrees at 9 bases. The CDR3 has 15 residues. In germline, CDR1 is SGHTA, CDR2 FQGNSA. The J segment lost 2 bases and the V segment lost 5 bases, leaving 5 bases of the junction unmatched. The DNA for the CDR3 is TGTGCCAGCAGCATGACTAGCGGAACCACAGATACGCAGTATTTT. Its translation: CASSMTSGTTDTQYF.

This rearrangement joins TRBV6-1 to TRBJ1-3; a possible D gene is TRBD1 (5 bases). The V end lost 4 bases, the J end lost 2 bases, and 12 bases lay between the germline ends. The CDR3 runs to 15 residues. The germline CDR1 and CDR2 sequences are MNHNS and SASEGT. Here the CDR3 reads CASSGLAGAGNTIYF. The CDR3 DNA sequence: TGTGCCAGCAGTGGCCTTGCGGGGGCTGGAAACACCATATATTTT.

This clonotype came up a few times. The chain carries TRBV5-4 and TRBJ2-2; D is possibly TRBD1 or TRBD2 (5 bases each). The CDR3 covers 14 residues. V lost 3 bases and J 0 bases, leaving 6 bases between the germline ends. Germline values: CDR1 SGHNT, CDR2 YYREEE (reference sequence). CDR3 protein: CASSWDANTGELFF. In nucleotides, the CDR3 is TGTGCCAGCAGCTGGGACGCGAACACCGGGGAGCTGTTTTTT.

This clonotype was recorded many times. The chain carries TRBV2 and TRBJ2-7, with TRBD2 matching over 7 bases. CDR3 length: 12 residues. CDR1 is SNHLY and CDR2 is FYNNEI in the germline V gene. The J segment lost 3 bases and the V segment lost 7 bases, leaving 3 bases of the junction unmatched. This chain's CDR3 is CASNKRGYEQYF. The CDR3, as DNA: TGTGCCAGCAACAAGCGGGGCTACGAGCAGTACTTC. The full variable domain, in which reference TRBV2 and TRBJ2-7 provide the parts outside the CDR3, is EPEVTQTPSHQVTQMGQEVILRCVPISNHLYFYWYRQILGQKVEFLVSFYNNEISEKSEIFDDQFSVERPDGSNFTLKIRSTKLEDSAMYFCASNKRGYEQYFGPGTRLTVT.

This clonotype was counted a few times. The chain uses TRBV20-1 and TRBJ2-5, with 8 bases matching TRBD2. The CDR3 contains 17 residues. Losses at the gene ends were 6 bases for V and 5 bases for J; bases not matched to a gene: 20. Looked up from germline, CDR1 is DFQATT and CDR2 is SNEGSKA (reference sequence). The CDR3, as DNA: TGCAGTGCCATACCGGCCCGAGGGACTAGAGTCCGGGAGACCCAGTACTTC. The encoded protein is CSAIPARGTRVRETQYF.

Note on this clonotype: A much larger clone lies a single base off, so this may be a read error. The chain carries TRBV5-1 and TRBJ2-1; 12 bases map to TRBD2. Germline V CDR1 and CDR2: SGHRS, YFSETQ. CDR3 length: 18 amino acids. Losses at the gene ends were 6 bases for V and 5 bases for J; bases not matched to a gene: 15. Here the CDR3 DNA reads TGCGCCAGCATCCTAATCGCTTGGACTAGCGGGATCCACAATGAGCAGTTCTTC. Residues: CASILIAWTSGIHNEQFF.

The chain couples TRBV27 to TRBJ2-7; D perhaps matches TRBD1 (7 bases). In germline, CDR1 is MNHEY, CDR2 SMNVEV (reference sequence). V dropped 6 bases and J dropped 7 bases, with 22 bases sitting between them. CDR3 length: 15 residues. The CDR3: CASSPGGRGPGEQYF. DNA for the CDR3: TGTGCCAGCAGCCCAGGGGGTCGGGGGCCGGGGGAGCAGTACTTC.

The chain carries TRBV7-8 and TRBJ2-3; 10 bases fit TRBD2. The length of the CDR3 is 14 residues. V lost 0 bases and J lost 6; bases outside the gene matches: 0. Germline lookup yields CDR1 SGHVS and CDR2 FQNEAQ. DNA of the CDR3: TGTGCCAGCAGCTTAGCGGGACTAGCGGATACGCAGTATTTT. Its translation: CASSLAGLADTQYF.

Concerning this clonotype: Possible read error: a much larger clone is one base away. The CDR3 protein is CASSVTGEGSYGYTF. The CDR3 DNA follows: TGCGCCAGCAGTGTGACAGGGGAAGGCAGCTATGGCTACACCTTC. The chain combines TRBV10-2 with TRBJ1-2; 8 nucleotides align to TRBD1. Germline CDR1 WSHSY, CDR2 SAAADI. This CDR3 spans 15 amino acids. The V segment lost 4 bases and the J segment 4 bases; nucleotides outside the gene matches: 8.

The CDR3 sequence: CSARVGAQETQYF. For the CDR3, the DNA is TGCAGTGCTAGAGTCGGGGCCCAAGAGACCCAGTACTTC. J is TRBJ2-5 and V is TRBV20-1; either TRBD1 or TRBD2 may fit D (5 bases each). The CDR3 has 13 amino acids. With 1 base removed from V and 1 base from J, the gap between germline ends came to 7 bases. CDR1 and CDR2 from the germline V gene are DFQATT and SNEGSKA (reference sequence).

The chain is built from TRBV20-1 and TRBJ1-2; TRBD1 agrees at 9 bases. The V gene's germline CDR1 is DFQATT and CDR2 SNEGSKA (reference sequence). The CDR3 length is 12 residues. The CDR3 coding sequence is TGCAGAGCAACACAGGGGGCTGGTGGCTACACCTTC. Its translation: CRATQGAGGYTF.

This clonotype was seen more than once but under ten times. The chain uses TRBV3-1 and TRBJ2-3, with D perhaps TRBD2 (5 bases). This CDR3 contains 16 residues. Trimming cost V 1 base and J 4 bases, with 15 bases left between them. Germline-derived CDR1 and CDR2 are LGHDT and YNNKEL (reference sequence). The CDR3 sequence is CASSQVRGLVADTQYF. The CDR3 DNA sequence: TGTGCCAGCAGCCAAGTTAGAGGGTTGGTCGCAGATACGCAGTATTTT.

This chain uses TRBV7-2 with TRBJ2-7; D not certain. The CDR3 loop spans 11 amino acids. Looked up from germline, CDR1 is SGHTA and CDR2 is FQGNSA. Trimming took off 5 bases at V and 5 bases at J, with 7 bases between the two ends. CDR3 sequence (DNA): TGTGCCAGCAGCCCCGCCGACGAGCAGTACTTC. This translates into CASSPADEQYF.

This clonotype has a handful of counts. The chain has TRBV7-9 and TRBJ2-4; D perhaps matches TRBD1 (5 bases). The germline V and J ends were trimmed by 5 bases and 8 bases, with 37 bases remaining between them. The germline CDR1 and CDR2 sequences are SEHNR and FQNEAQ (reference sequence). This CDR3 has 21 residues. The CDR3 sequence is CASSGRGFGWRVGREGDIQYF. The CDR3 nucleotides read TGTGCCAGCAGCGGAAGGGGTTTTGGATGGCGAGTCGGAAGGGAAGGGGACATTCAGTACTTC.

This clonotype was detected a few times. This chain joins TRBV7-2 and TRBJ2-1; 13 bases fit TRBD2. Germline V gene lookup returns CDR1 SGHTA and CDR2 FQGNSA. V gave up 7 bases and J gave up 5 bases; unmatched junction bases: 11. The length of the CDR3 is 17 residues. This CDR3 is CASTSPGLAGLNNEQFF. DNA for the CDR3: TGTGCCAGCACGTCTCCGGGACTAGCGGGATTAAACAATGAGCAGTTCTTC.

The chain is built from TRBV24-1 and TRBJ2-3, with a tentative D call TRBD2 (6 bases). V lost 3 bases, J lost 6 bases, and 12 bases lay in between. The CDR3 is made up of 14 amino acids. Germline V gives CDR1 KGHDR, CDR2 SFDVKD. The CDR3 coding sequence is TGTGCCACCAGTGATCCGCGGACTACCGATACGCAGTATTTT. It is translated as CATSDPRTTDTQYF.

The chain joins TRBV11-2 to TRBJ2-3; TRBD2 matches at 8 bases. The germline gives CDR1 SGHAT, CDR2 FQNNGV. V lost 2 bases to trimming and J lost 9 bases; unmatched junction nucleotides: 4. This CDR3 is built from 13 residues. CDR3 sequence reads: CASSLRREGTQYF. DNA of the CDR3: TGTGCCAGCAGCTTACGCCGGGAGGGAACGCAGTATTTT.

The chain uses TRBV30 and TRBJ1-5, with a possible D match to TRBD1 (6 bases). This CDR3 has 14 amino acids. CDR1 and CDR2 from the germline V gene are GTSNPN and SVGIG (reference sequence). V was cut by 2 bases and J by 9 bases, with 17 bases left in between. DNA for the CDR3: TGTGCCTGGAGTCTTGGGGGCGGGGGATCGCCCCAGCATTTT. Amino acids: CAWSLGGGGSPQHF.

The table lists this clonotype with a few counts. The rearrangement links TRBV20-1 to TRBJ1-1; no reliable D call. The CDR3 sequence is 17 residues long. The V gene lost 0 bases and the J gene lost 4 bases, with 21 bases spanning the gap. Germline V gene lookup returns CDR1 DFQATT and CDR2 SNEGSKA (reference sequence). For the CDR3, the DNA is TGCAGTGCTAGAGATCTTGCCGGCCCCCAGGCGCGCACTGAAGCTTTCTTT. Its protein is CSARDLAGPQARTEAFF.

The V gene is TRBV7-9, the J gene TRBJ2-5; no firm D call. V shed 5 bases and J shed 1 base, with 20 bases lying between them. The CDR3 consists of 17 residues. CDR1 and CDR2 (germline): SEHNR, FQNEAQ (reference sequence). The CDR3 nucleotides are TGTGCCAGCAGCCGCATTCGGACCAAGGACGGCCAAGAGACCCAGTACTTC. Its translation: CASSRIRTKDGQETQYF.

This clonotype occurred a few times. The rearrangement links TRBV29-1 to TRBJ2-3, with D maybe TRBD1 (5 bases). The CDR3 is 14 residues long. Germline V gene sequence: CDR1 SQVTM, CDR2 ANQGSEA. Trimming cost V 7 bases and J 4 bases, with 18 bases left between them. CDR3: CSALLGLAADTQYF. CDR3 coding DNA: TGCAGCGCCCTTTTGGGGCTTGCAGCAGATACGCAGTATTTT.

The genes are TRBV4-2 and TRBJ2-3; D unresolved. The V gene lost 4 bases and the J gene lost 5 bases, with 10 bases spanning the gap. The CDR3 is 13 amino acids. Germline values: CDR1 LGHNA, CDR2 YNFKEQ. CDR3 bases: TGTGCCAGCAGCCTCACCCGGCAAGATACGCAGTATTTT. Residues: CASSLTRQDTQYF.

V and J are TRBV18 and TRBJ1-2; tentatively, D is TRBD1 (5 bases). V lost 1 base and J lost 2, with 11 bases in between. From germline, CDR1 is KGHSH and CDR2 LQKENI. The CDR3 length is 15 residues. The CDR3 sequence is CASSPLGDPNYGYTF. CDR3 bases: TGTGCCAGCTCACCACTGGGGGATCCGAACTATGGCTACACCTTC.

This clonotype turned up a few times. The chain combines TRBV27 with TRBJ2-1, with unresolved D. Looked up from germline, CDR1 is MNHEY and CDR2 is SMNVEV (reference sequence). The CDR3 consists of 14 residues. The ends were cut back, 5 bases at V and 5 bases at J, with 13 bases in the middle. CDR3 residues: CASSLSMANNEQFF. The DNA of the CDR3 is TGTGCCAGCAGTCTGAGCATGGCTAACAATGAGCAGTTCTTC.

The V and J genes are TRBV6-2 or TRBV6-3 and TRBJ2-1; perhaps TRBD2 as D (6 bases). With 2 bases removed from V and 4 bases from J, the gap between germline ends came to 18 bases. The CDR3 runs 17 residues. From germline, CDR1 is MNHEY and CDR2 SVGEGT. CDR3: CASSYLRSGYLYNEQFF. DNA for the CDR3: TGTGCCAGCAGTTACCTCCGGAGCGGGTACCTATACAATGAGCAGTTCTTC.

The rearrangement uses TRBV7-2 and TRBJ2-5, with D maybe TRBD2 (6 bases). Trimming stripped 3 bases from V and 4 bases from J, with 12 bases between. CDR1 is SGHTA, CDR2 FQGNSA, per germline. This CDR3 comprises 14 residues. The CDR3 loop is CASSFSGGGETQYF. CDR3 in DNA: TGTGCCAGCAGCTTTAGCGGAGGAGGAGAGACCCAGTACTTC.

This clonotype was seen only once. The chain has TRBV29-1 and TRBJ2-2; unclear D gene. Trimming stripped 3 bases from V and 4 bases from J, with 12 bases between. Germline loops: CDR1 SQVTM, CDR2 ANQGSEA. This CDR3 contains 14 residues. CDR3 in amino acids: CSVDWFGGTGELFF. The CDR3 DNA sequence: TGCAGCGTTGATTGGTTCGGTGGCACCGGGGAGCTGTTTTTT.

J is TRBJ1-5 and V is TRBV10-3; 8 bases fit TRBD1. The DNA end is more similar to TRBJ2-3, so the J call may be wrong. The CDR3 sequence is 15 residues long. Germline loops: CDR1 ENHRY, CDR2 SYGVKD. In DNA form, the CDR3 reads TGTGCCACCGGGAGACAGGGGAGAAGCAATCAGCCCCAGTATTTT. The encoded protein is CATGRQGRSNQPQYF.

This clonotype appeared a single time. This chain links TRBV5-1 with TRBJ2-1; 11 bases line up with TRBD2. V shed 4 bases and J 7 bases; nucleotides not matched to a gene: 10. The CDR3 loop spans 16 amino acids. CDR1 and CDR2 (germline): SGHRS, YFSETQ. CDR3 DNA sequence: TGCGCCAGCAGCATTCAACTAGCGGGAGAAAATAATGAGCAGTTCTTC. Translated, it gives CASSIQLAGENNEQFF. Variable domain in full (rest from reference TRBV5-1 and TRBJ2-1): KAGVTQTPRYLIKTRGQQVTLSCSPISGHRSVSWYQQTPGQGLQFLFEYFSETQRNKGNFPGRFSGRQFSNSRSEMNVSTLELGDSALYLCASSIQLAGENNEQFFGPGTRLTVL.